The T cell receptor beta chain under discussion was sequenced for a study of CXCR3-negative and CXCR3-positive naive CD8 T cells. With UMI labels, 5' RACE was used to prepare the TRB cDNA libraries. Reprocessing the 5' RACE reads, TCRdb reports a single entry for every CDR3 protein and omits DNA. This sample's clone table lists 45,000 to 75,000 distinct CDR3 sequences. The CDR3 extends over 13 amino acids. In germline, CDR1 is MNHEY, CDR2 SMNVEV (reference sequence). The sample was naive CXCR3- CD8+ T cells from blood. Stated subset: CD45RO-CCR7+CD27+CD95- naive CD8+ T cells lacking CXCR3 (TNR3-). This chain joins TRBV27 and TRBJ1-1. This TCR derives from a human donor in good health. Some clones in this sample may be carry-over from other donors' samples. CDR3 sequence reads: CASSLVGSSEAFF.